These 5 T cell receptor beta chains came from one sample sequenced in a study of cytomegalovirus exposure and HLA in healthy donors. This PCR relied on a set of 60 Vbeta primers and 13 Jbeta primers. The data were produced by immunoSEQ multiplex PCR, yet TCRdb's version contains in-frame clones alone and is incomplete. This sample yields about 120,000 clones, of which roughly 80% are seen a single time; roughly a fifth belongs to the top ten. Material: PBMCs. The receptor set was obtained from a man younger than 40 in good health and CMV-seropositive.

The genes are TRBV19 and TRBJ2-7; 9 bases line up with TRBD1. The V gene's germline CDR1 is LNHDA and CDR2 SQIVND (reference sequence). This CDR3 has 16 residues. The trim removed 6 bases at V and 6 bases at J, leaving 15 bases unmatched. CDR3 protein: CASSDYWTGVASEQYV. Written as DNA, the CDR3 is TGTGCCAGTAGCGACTACTGGACAGGGGTCGCCTCCGAGCAGTACGTC.

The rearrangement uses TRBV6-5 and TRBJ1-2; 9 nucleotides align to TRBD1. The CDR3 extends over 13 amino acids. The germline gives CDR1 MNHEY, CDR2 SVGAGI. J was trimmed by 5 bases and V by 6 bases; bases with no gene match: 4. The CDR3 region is CASSRDRVYGYTF. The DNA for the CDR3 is TGTGCCAGCAGCCGGGACAGGGTGTATGGCTACACCTTC.

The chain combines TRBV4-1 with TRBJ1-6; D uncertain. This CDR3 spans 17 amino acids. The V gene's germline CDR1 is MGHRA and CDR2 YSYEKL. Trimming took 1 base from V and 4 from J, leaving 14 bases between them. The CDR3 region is CASSQVRIGSYNSPLHF. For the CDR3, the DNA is TGCGCCAGCAGCCAAGTAAGGATAGGGAGTTATAATTCACCCCTCCACTTT.

The CDR3 here is CASAQGYEQYF. CDR3 coding DNA: TGTGCCAGCGCCCAGGGTTACGAGCAGTACTTC. This sequence joins TRBV6-5 and TRBJ2-7, with D tentatively TRBD1 (5 bases). This CDR3 region has 11 residues. The V end lost 8 bases, the J end lost 4 bases, and 9 bases lay between the germline ends. The germline V gene encodes CDR1 MNHEY and CDR2 SVGAGI.

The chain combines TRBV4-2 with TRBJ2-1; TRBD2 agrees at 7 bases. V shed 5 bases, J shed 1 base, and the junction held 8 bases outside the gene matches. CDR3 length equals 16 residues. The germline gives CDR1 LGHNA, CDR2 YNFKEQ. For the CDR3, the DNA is TGTGCCAGCAGCGGCACTAGCGTAGCATCCTACAATGAGCAGTTCTTC. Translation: CASSGTSVASYNEQFF.